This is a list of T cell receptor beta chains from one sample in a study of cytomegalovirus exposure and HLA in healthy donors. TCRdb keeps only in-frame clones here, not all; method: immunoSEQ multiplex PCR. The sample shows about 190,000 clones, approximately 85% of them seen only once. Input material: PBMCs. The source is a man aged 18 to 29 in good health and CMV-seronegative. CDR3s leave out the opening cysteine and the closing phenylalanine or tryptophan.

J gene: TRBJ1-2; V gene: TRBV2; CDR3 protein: ASPEDGYT
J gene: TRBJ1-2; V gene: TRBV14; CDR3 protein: ASSQGNGYGYT
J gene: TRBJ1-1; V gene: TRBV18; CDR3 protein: ASSPVTGVNTEAF
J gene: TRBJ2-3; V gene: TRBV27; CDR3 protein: ASQGLPSRGTDTQY
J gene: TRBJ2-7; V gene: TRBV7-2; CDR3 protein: ASSLALSSGYEQY
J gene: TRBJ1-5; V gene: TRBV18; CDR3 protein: ASSPSGTGGAQPQH
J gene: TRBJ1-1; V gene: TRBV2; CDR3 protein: ASSPRAGAF
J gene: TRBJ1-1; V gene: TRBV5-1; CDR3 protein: ASSKTGNEAF
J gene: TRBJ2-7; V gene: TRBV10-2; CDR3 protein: ASTMTGYEQY
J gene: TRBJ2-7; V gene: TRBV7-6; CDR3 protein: ASSLGTSGRTVGSYEQY
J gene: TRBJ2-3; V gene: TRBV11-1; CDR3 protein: ASSPPLSGYNDTQY
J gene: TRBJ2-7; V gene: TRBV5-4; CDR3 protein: ASSLGQGSSYEQY
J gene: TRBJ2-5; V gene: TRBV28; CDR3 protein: ASSQGRQETQY
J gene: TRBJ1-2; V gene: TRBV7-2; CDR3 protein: ASSLQSGTTTTVYGYT
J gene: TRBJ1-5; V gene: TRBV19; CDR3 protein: ASRSEGARPQH
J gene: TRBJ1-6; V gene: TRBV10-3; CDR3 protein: AISVGQDSPLH
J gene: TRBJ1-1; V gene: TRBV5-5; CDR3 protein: ASSPYLGGRNNEAF
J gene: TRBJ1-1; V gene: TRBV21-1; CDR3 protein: ASSKAEWVHTEAF
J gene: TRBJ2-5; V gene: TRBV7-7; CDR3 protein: ASSPHGGSGGQETQY
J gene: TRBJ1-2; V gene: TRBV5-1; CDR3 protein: ASSSGGTGAVGGYT
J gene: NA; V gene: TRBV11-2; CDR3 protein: ASSSQGTGGDYEQY
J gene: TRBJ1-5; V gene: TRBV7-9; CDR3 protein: ASRLGLWGGGPQH
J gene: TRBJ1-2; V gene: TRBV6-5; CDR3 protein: ASSIRGYGYT
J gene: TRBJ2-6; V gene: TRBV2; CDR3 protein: ASSDRDRANVLT
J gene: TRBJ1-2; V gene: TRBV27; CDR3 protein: ASLPSGGRDGYT
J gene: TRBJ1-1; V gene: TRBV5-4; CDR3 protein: ASSPFSAGHYTEAF
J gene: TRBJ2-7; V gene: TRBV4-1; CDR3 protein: ASSHPNPVRQY
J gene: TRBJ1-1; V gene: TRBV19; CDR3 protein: ASSSRQGEAF
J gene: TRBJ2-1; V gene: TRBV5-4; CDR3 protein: ASSLVKRSGSYNEQF
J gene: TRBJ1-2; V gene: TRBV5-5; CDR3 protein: ASSFGRESGYT
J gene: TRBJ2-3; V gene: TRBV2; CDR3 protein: ASRTSGFTDTQY
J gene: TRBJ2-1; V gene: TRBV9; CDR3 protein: ASSPEYSFNEQF
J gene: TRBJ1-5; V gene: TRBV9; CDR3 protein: ASSVGEQIHQPQH
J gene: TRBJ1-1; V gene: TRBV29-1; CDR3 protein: SVDSEMNTEAF
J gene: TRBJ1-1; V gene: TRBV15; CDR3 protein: ATSRASNLNTEAF
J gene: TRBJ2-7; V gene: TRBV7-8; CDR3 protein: ASSLVLPYRDHFNEQY
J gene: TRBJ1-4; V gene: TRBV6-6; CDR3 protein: ASTDAGALEKLF
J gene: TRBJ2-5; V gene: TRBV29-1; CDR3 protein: SVSGTLQETQY
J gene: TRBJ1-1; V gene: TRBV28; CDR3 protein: ASSTTGLEAF
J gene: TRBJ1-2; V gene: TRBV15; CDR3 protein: ATSREARSNYGYT
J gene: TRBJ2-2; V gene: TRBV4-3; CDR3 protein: ASSQELAGGPGGELF
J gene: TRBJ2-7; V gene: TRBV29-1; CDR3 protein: SVVETGVREQY